This T cell receptor beta chain appears in the sequencing data of a study of T cells in Graves' hyperthyroidism and ophthalmopathy. Those patients with uncontrolled infection, other autoimmune disease, pregnancy or lactation were excluded. General study results and limits: A median around 5.9 months before onset, the model predicted ophthalmopathy.

About this clonotype itself: Its antigen is still unknown.

V shed 3 bases and J shed 11 bases, with 10 bases lying between them. CDR3 length: 11 amino acids. Germline V lookup: CDR1 SGHDN, CDR2 FVKESK. Researchers took RNA transcripts and amplified the TCR beta CDR3 regions from them. RT-PCR in the first round (using the HTBI primer set) targeted the TCR CDR3. In TCRdb, the multiplex PCR reads were re-called with MiXCR into one record per CDR3 protein. This sample has 450,000 to 650,000 distinct CDR3 sequences; around 21% occur once, and the top ten carry roughly 29%. Sequencing was done on a sample of blood. This sequence was found in a man aged 18 to 29 with Graves' hyperthyroidism. J is TRBJ1-1 and V is TRBV14; D unresolved. The DNA of the CDR3 is TGTGCCAGCAGCCAGCGAGGGCCGGCTTTCTTT. Its translation: CASSQRGPAFF.